The clone carrying this TCR beta chain was found a few times. The antigen is undetermined. The sample is drawn from a study of blood T cells in healthy people across ages. Donors were systemically healthy Caucasian individuals from Russia aged roughly 6 to 100 years. The sample, about 10 milliliters of peripheral blood, was drawn from each donor. Study-wide points: Changes seen in expanded clonotypes were possibly confounded by donor CMV status left unknown. From one million sequenced T cells, diversity estimates were lower bounds.

A second 7 to 11 cycle PCR used barcoded and J-beta primers. Via MiXCR, TCRdb re-called the 5' RACE reads, giving one row per CDR3 protein. The table lists around 1.5 million distinct CDR3 sequences, 55% to 75% of them singletons. CDR1 is SQVTM and CDR2 is ANQGSEA in the germline V gene. The length of the CDR3 is 12 residues. V lost 3 bases and J 2 bases, leaving 7 bases between the germline ends. The TCR originated in a man aged 18 to 29 in good health. This chain connects TRBV29-1 to TRBJ1-2; no firm D call. The sample taken for sequencing was blood. This CDR3 reads CSVDFGNYGYTF. In DNA form, the CDR3 reads TGCAGCGTTGATTTCGGAAACTATGGCTACACCTTC.